The present TCR beta chain was sequenced within a study of identical twins. Study observations and caveats: In beta out-of-frame sequences, the excess sharing between twins was weaker. Zero-insertion analyses were open to partial confounding by invariant MAIT and iNKT cells. Within twin pairs, the out-of-frame alpha sequences they shared showed excess low generation probability. Carriage of fewer insertions was seen in abundant cord blood beta clonotypes, whereas memory repertoires showed none.

The germline V and J ends were trimmed by 1 base and 2 bases, with 10 bases remaining between them. There are 14 residues in the CDR3. Per the germline V gene, CDR1 is SGDLS and CDR2 is YYNGEE. TCRdb re-derived calls from the 5' RACE reads in MiXCR, one entry per CDR3 protein. Of approximately 680,000 distinct CDR3 sequences in the sample, just over 7% were seen once. This clonotype occurred a few times. The antigen is not known. These data also formed part of another study, on yellow fever vaccine responses in identical twins.

This TCR was sampled from a woman aged 18-29 years in good health. What was sequenced was PBMCs. The chain recombines TRBV9 with TRBJ2-7; no clear D gene. CDR3 DNA sequence: TGTGCCAGCAGCGTAAGTTGGGCGACCTACGAGCAGTACTTC. Its translation: CASSVSWATYEQYF.